The 4 T cell receptor beta chains presented below share a single source sample, sequenced in a study of personalized T cell therapy for brain tumors. For these TCRs, the target antigens are not known. Sequencing started from RNA extracted from peptide-stimulated T cells. The protocol was immunoSEQ multiplex PCR, while the TCRdb copy is restricted to in-frame clones and leaves out a portion. The sample holds 1,500 to 2,000 clones, around 21% seen once. Sequencing input: a T cell product expanded with peptides in culture. The receptors shown here come from a human donor with medulloblastoma.

This clone was counted once. It is unclear where the CDR3 begins or ends on the DNA, so no DNA is shown, and the CDR3 is as TCRdb lists it. This chain links TRBV6-5 with TRBJ1-4. Germline V gene data show CDR1 as MNHEY and CDR2 as SVGAGI. A total of 15 residues make up the CDR3, ends included. CDR3 protein: CASSFNQQLMKNCFF.

The CDR3 sequence: CSGDGGVSYEQYF. CDR3 DNA sequence: TGCAGCGGCGATGGGGGGGTCTCCTACGAGCAGTACTTC. V gene TRBV29-1 combines with J gene TRBJ2-7; TRBD2 matches 7 bases. CDR1 and CDR2 (germline): SQVTM, ANQGSEA. The CDR3 sequence is 13 residues long. Trimming cost V 7 bases and J 0 bases; bases outside gene matches: 6.

This clone was seen more than once but under ten times. The chain combines TRBV5-1 with TRBJ2-2, with unresolved D. CDR3 length: 13 residues. CDR1 and CDR2 (germline): SGHRS, YFSETQ. V gave up 4 bases and J gave up 4 bases, with 8 bases separating them. CDR3 sequence: CASSPTPTGELFF. CDR3 nucleotides: TGCGCCAGCAGCCCCACTCCCACCGGGGAGCTGTTTTTT.

Notes on this clone: A read error is likely here: a far larger clone is one base away. The rearrangement joins TRBV11-2 to TRBJ1-4; tentative D call: TRBD1 (5 bases). V was trimmed by 4 bases and J by 12 bases, leaving 15 bases between them. The CDR3 loop spans 13 amino acids. Germline V gives CDR1 SGHAT, CDR2 FQNNGV. The CDR3 DNA follows: TGTGCCAGCAGCTCAGGATTTGGGGGGGAACTGTTTTTT. Its translation is CASSSGFGGELFF.